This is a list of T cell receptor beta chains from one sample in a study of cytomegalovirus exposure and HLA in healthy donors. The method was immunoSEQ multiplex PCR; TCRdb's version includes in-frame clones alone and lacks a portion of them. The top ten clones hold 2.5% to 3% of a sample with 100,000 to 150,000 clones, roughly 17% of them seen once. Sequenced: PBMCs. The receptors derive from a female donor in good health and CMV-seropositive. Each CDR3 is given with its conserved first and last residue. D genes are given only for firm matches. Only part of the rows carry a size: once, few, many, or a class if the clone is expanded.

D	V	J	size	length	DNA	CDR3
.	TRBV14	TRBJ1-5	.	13	TGTGCCAGCAGCTCTTGGGGGGGTGGGCCCCAGCATTTT	CASSSWGGGPQHF
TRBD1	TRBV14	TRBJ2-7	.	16	TGTGCCAGCAGCCAAGACGTAGGGGGCTTCGCCTACGAGCAGTACTTC	CASSQDVGGFAYEQYF
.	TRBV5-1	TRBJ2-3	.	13	TGCGCCAGCAGCTTGGGCAGTACAGATACGCAGTATTTT	CASSLGSTDTQYF
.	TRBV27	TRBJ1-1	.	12	TGTGCCAGCAGTGCGGGGATTAGGCGGGCTTTCTTT	CASSAGIRRAFF
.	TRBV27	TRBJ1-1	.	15	TGTGCCAGCAGTTTATCCCACCCGGGGTTCACTGAAGCTTTCTTT	CASSLSHPGFTEAFF
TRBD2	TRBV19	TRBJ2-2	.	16	TGTGCCAGTAGTATTGATAGCGGGAGTTACGTCGGGGAGCTGTTTTTT	CASSIDSGSYVGELFF
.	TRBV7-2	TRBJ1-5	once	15	TGTGCCAGCAGCTTAGTAAGGGGAAGCAATCAGCCCCAGCATTTT	CASSLVRGSNQPQHF
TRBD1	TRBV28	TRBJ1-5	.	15	TGTGCCAGCAGCTCCAGGGGGCCCTCCAATCAGCCCCAGCATTTT	CASSSRGPSNQPQHF
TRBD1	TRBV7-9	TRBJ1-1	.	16	TGTGCCAGCAGCGATATTGGACAGGGAAAAATGGAAGAAGCTTTCTTT	CASSDIGQGKMEEAFF
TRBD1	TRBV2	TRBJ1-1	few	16	TGTGCCAGCGACGGGCGGACAGGGGGACTGAACACTGAAGCTTTCTTT	CASDGRTGGLNTEAFF
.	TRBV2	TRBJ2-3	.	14	TGTGCCACCAATGGGGCAGCTAGCACAGATACGCAGTATTTT	CATNGAASTDTQYF
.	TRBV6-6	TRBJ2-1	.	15	TGTGCCAGCAGTACCCCCGGGGGACAGAGCCCGTTAGAGTTCTTC	CASSTPGGQSPLEFF
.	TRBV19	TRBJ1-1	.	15	TGTGCCAGTAGTATTTGGGGGGGTGTTCACACTGAAGCTTTCTTT	CASSIWGGVHTEAFF
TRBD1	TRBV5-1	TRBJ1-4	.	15	TGCGCCAGCAGCCGGGACAGGGGGCTGGTCGAAAAACTGTTTTTT	CASSRDRGLVEKLFF
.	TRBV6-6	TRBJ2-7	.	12	TGTGCCAGCAGTTACCACTCCTACGAGCAGTACTTC	CASSYHSYEQYF